The 11 T cell receptor beta chains below all came from one sample that was sequenced in a study of identical twins. TCRdb reprocessed the 5' RACE reads via MiXCR and lists one record per CDR3 protein. The table has around 1.7 million distinct CDR3 sequences, less than 35% seen once. Sequenced material: cord blood. The receptors originated from a newborn girl in good health.

The chain couples TRBV6-1 to TRBJ2-3, with TRBD1 matching 8 bases. The CDR3 length is 15 residues. CDR1 MNHNS and CDR2 SASEGT come from the germline V gene. After removal of 3 bases from V and 4 bases from J, the junction contained 6 bases not matched to a gene. Written as DNA, the CDR3 is TGTGCCAGCAGTGAGTTCGGACAGGGCTCAGATACGCAGTATTTT. Translating it yields CASSEFGQGSDTQYF.

V gene TRBV9 combines with J gene TRBJ2-3; 7 bases map to TRBD2. This CDR3 is 16 amino acids long. The V gene's germline CDR1 is SGDLS and CDR2 YYNGEE. The V gene end was trimmed by 3 bases and the J gene end by 2 bases; junction bases not matched to a gene: 9. CDR3 loop: CASSATGTTLTDTQYF. The DNA of the CDR3 is TGTGCCAGCAGCGCTACCGGGACTACCCTCACAGATACGCAGTATTTT.

This clonotype came up many times. The rearrangement uses TRBV28 and TRBJ2-1; 7 bases fit TRBD2. Germline CDR1 reads MDHEN; CDR2 reads SYDVKM. V lost 6 bases, J lost 7 bases, and 12 bases stayed unmatched. CDR3 length: 15 residues. CDR3 protein: CASSLLAGVSNEQFF. CDR3 sequence (DNA): TGTGCCAGCAGCCTCCTGGCGGGAGTGTCTAATGAGCAGTTCTTC.

The chain employs TRBV6-1 and TRBJ1-5; D is undetermined. Germline V lookup: CDR1 MNHNS, CDR2 SASEGT. This CDR3 is built from 13 residues. V was shortened by 4 bases and J by 3 bases, with 7 bases between the two germline ends. This chain's CDR3 is CASSGRDNQPQHF. The CDR3 bases are TGTGCCAGCAGTGGCCGGGACAATCAGCCCCAGCATTTT.

This clonotype was picked up a small number of times. The chain couples TRBV7-2 to TRBJ2-1; weak D call: TRBD2 (5 bases). Germline V CDR1 and CDR2: SGHTA, FQGNSA. The ends were cut back, 2 bases at V and 4 bases at J, with 9 bases in the middle. The CDR3 consists of 14 residues. This CDR3 is CASSLIGGYNEQFF. CDR3 DNA sequence: TGTGCCAGCAGCTTAATAGGAGGTTACAATGAGCAGTTCTTC.

This clonotype was detected a few times. The V gene is TRBV4-2, the J gene TRBJ2-4; D unclear. V was cut by 0 bases and J by 1 base, with 10 bases left in between. The CDR3 totals 16 residues. The germline V gene has CDR1 LGHNA and CDR2 YNFKEQ. The DNA for the CDR3 is TGTGCCAGCAGCCAAGAAGGGCTTCGGGCCAAAAACATTCAGTACTTC. Translated: CASSQEGLRAKNIQYF.

This clonotype was recorded at least ten times. J is TRBJ1-5 and V is TRBV24-1; D is possibly TRBD1 (5 bases). Germline-derived CDR1 and CDR2 are KGHDR and SFDVKD. V dropped 4 bases and J dropped 2 bases, with 5 bases sitting between them. The CDR3 extends over 13 amino acids. CDR3 DNA sequence: TGTGCCACCAGTGAGGGGGGCAATCAGCCCCAGCATTTT. Translation gives CATSEGGNQPQHF.

This clonotype was counted only a few times. V usage is TRBV14 and J usage is TRBJ2-1; D is unresolved. The CDR3 length is 15 residues. CDR1 is SGHDN and CDR2 is FVKESK in the germline V gene. V lost 0 bases to trimming and J lost 8 bases, with 14 bases between them. CDR3 nucleotides: TGTGCCAGCAGCCAAGATGCCCCTACTTACGATGAGCAGTTCTTC. This gives the protein CASSQDAPTYDEQFF.

This chain connects TRBV5-1 to TRBJ2-7; 8 bases align to TRBD1. Losses at the gene ends were 0 bases for V and 7 bases for J; bases not matched to a gene: 12. Germline CDR1 reads SGHRS; CDR2 reads YFSETQ. The CDR3 totals 16 residues. CDR3 nucleotide sequence: TGCGCCAGCAGCTTGGAAGCAGGGGGCACCTACAATGAGCAGTACTTC. It yields the protein CASSLEAGGTYNEQYF.

This clonotype was seen a few times. V usage is TRBV9 and J usage is TRBJ2-7; the D is unclear. V gave up 0 bases and J gave up 6 bases, with 13 bases separating them. The CDR3 spans 14 residues. Germline loops: CDR1 SGDLS, CDR2 YYNGEE. DNA for the CDR3: TGTGCCAGCAGCGTAGAGGGCAGGTTAGGCGAGCAGTACTTC. Its translation: CASSVEGRLGEQYF.

The sample holds a few counts of this clonotype. The gene calls are TRBV4-1 and TRBJ1-2; 9 bases agree with TRBD1. This CDR3 has 17 residues. The V segment lost 3 bases and the J segment 5 bases; nucleotides outside the gene matches: 13. CDR1 MGHRA and CDR2 YSYEKL come from the germline V gene. Here the CDR3 reads CASSHPGQGIMDYGYTF. In DNA form, the CDR3 reads TGCGCCAGCAGCCACCCTGGACAGGGGATCATGGATTATGGCTACACCTTC.